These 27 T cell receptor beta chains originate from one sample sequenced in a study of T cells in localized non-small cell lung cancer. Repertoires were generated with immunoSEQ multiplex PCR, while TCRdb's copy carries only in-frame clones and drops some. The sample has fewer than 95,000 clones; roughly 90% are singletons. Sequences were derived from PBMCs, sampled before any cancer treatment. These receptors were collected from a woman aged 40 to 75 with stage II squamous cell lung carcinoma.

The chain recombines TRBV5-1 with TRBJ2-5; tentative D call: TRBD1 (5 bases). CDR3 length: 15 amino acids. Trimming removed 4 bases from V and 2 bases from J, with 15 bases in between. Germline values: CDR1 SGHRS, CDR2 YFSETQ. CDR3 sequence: CASSTQGALQETQYF. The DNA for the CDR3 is TGCGCCAGCAGCACCCAAGGGGCCCTACAAGAGACCCAGTACTTC.

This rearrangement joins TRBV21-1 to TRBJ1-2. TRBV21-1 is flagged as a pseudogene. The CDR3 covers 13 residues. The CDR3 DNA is TGTGCCAGCAGCAAAGATCGAAACCGGTGTTACACCTTC. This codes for CASSKDRNRCYTF.

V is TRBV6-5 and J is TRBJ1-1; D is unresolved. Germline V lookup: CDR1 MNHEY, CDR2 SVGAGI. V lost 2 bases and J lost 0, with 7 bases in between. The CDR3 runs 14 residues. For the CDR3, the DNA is TGTGCCAGCAGTTACGGGTCCGTGAACACTGAAGCTTTCTTT. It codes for CASSYGSVNTEAFF.

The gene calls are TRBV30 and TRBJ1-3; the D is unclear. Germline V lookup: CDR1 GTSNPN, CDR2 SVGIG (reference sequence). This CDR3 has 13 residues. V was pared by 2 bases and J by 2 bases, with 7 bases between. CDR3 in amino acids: CAWSLSTGNTIYF. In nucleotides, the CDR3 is TGTGCCTGGAGTCTATCTACTGGAAACACCATATATTTT.

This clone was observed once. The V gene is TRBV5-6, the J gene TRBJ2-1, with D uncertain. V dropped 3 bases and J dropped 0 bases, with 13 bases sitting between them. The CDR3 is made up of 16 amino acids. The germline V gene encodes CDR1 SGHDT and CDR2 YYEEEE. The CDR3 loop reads CASSSTTLSSYNEQFF. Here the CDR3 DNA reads TGTGCCAGCAGCTCTACGACCCTGAGCTCCTACAATGAGCAGTTCTTC.

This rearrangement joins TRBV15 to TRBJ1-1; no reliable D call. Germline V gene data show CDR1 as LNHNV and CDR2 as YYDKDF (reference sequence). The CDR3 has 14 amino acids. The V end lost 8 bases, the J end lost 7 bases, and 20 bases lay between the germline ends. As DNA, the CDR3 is TGTGCCACCCTCCCAAAGGGTCCGAACGGTGAAGCTTTCTTT. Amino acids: CATLPKGPNGEAFF.

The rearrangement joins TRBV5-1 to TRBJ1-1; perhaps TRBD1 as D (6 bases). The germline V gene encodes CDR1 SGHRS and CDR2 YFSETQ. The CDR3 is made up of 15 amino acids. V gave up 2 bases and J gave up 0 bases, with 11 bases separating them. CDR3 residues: CASSLSQGVNTEAFF. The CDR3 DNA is TGCGCCAGCAGCTTATCACAGGGTGTGAACACTGAAGCTTTCTTT.

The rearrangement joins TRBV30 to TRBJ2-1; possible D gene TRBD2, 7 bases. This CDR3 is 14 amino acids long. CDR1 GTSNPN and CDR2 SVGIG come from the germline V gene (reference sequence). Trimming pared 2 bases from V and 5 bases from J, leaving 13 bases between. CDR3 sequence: CAWSRGGWDNEQFF. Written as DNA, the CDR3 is TGTGCCTGGAGTAGGGGGGGTTGGGACAATGAGCAGTTCTTC.

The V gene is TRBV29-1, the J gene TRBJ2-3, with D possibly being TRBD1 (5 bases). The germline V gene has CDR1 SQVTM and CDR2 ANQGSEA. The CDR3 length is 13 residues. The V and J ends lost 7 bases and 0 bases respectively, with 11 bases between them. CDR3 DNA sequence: TGCAGCGGAGGACGGACAAGCACAGATACGCAGTATTTT. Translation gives CSGGRTSTDTQYF.

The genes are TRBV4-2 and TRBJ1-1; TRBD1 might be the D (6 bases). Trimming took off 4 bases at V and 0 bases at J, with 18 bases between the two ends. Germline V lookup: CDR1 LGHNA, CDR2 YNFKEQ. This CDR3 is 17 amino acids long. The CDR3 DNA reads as TGTGCCAGCAGCCCTACAGGGTCGGGGGTGCTGAACACTGAAGCTTTCTTT. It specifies CASSPTGSGVLNTEAFF.

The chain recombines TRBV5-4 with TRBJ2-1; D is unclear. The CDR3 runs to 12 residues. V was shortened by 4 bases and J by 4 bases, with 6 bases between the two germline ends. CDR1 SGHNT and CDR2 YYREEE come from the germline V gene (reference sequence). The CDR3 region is CASSLDYNEQFF. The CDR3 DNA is TGTGCCAGCAGCCTGGATTACAATGAGCAGTTCTTC.

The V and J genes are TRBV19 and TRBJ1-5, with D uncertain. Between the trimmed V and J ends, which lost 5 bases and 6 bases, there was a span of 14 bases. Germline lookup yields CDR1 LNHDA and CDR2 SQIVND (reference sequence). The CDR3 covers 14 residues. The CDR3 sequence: CASSLTYQGQPQHF. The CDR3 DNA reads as TGTGCCAGTAGTCTGACCTACCAAGGTCAGCCCCAGCATTTT. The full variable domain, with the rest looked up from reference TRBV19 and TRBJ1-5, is DGGITQSPKYLFRKEGQNVTLSCEQNLNHDAMYWYRQDPGQGLRLIYYSQIVNDFQKGDIAEGYSVSREKKESFPLTVTSAQKNPTAFYLCASSLTYQGQPQHFGDGTRLSIL.

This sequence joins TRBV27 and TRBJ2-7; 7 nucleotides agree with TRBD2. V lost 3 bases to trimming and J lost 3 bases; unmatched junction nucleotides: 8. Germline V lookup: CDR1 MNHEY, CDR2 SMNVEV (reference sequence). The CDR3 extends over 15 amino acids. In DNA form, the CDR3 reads TGTGCCAGCAGTTTTATCGGGACTACCAACTACGAGCAGTACTTC. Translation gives CASSFIGTTNYEQYF.

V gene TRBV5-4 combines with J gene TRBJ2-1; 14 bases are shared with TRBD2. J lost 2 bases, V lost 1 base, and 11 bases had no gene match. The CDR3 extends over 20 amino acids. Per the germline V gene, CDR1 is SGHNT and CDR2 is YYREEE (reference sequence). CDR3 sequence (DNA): TGTGCCAGCAGCTTGAACCGGGGGTGGGGACTAGCGGGAGCCTACAATGAGCAGTTCTTC. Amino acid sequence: CASSLNRGWGLAGAYNEQFF.

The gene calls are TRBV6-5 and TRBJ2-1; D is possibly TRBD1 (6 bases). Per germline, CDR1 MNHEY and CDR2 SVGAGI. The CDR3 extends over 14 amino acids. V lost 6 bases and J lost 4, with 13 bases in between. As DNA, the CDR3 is TGTGCCAGCAGGGCAGGGGCGAGTTACAATGAGCAGTTCTTC. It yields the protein CASRAGASYNEQFF.

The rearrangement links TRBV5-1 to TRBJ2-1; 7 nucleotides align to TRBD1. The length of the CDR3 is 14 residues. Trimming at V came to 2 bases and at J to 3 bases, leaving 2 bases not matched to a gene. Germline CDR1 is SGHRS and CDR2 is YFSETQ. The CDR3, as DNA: TGCGCCAGCAGCTTTACAGGGGTCTACAATGAGCAGTTCTTC. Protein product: CASSFTGVYNEQFF. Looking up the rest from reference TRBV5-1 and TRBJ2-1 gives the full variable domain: KAGVTQTPRYLIKTRGQQVTLSCSPISGHRSVSWYQQTPGQGLQFLFEYFSETQRNKGNFPGRFSGRQFSNSRSEMNVSTLELGDSALYLCASSFTGVYNEQFFGPGTRLTVL.

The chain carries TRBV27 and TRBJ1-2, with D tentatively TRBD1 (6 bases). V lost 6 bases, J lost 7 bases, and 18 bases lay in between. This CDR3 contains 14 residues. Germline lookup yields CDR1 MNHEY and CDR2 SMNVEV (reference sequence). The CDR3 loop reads CASRRVGGQTGYTF. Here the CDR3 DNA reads TGTGCCAGCAGAAGAGTGGGGGGGCAGACTGGCTACACCTTC.

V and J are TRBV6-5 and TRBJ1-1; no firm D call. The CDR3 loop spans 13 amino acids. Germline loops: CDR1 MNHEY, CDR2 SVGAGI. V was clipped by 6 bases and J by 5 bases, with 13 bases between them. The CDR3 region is CASRSGWGTEAFF. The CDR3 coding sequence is TGTGCCAGCAGGAGTGGCTGGGGTACTGAAGCTTTCTTT.

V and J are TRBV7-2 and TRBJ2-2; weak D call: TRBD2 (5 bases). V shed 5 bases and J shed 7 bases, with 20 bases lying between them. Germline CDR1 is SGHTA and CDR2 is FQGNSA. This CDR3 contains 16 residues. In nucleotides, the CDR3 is TGTGCCAGCAGCCGCCCCCTAGCACAAACACACGGGGAGCTGTTTTTT. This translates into CASSRPLAQTHGELFF.

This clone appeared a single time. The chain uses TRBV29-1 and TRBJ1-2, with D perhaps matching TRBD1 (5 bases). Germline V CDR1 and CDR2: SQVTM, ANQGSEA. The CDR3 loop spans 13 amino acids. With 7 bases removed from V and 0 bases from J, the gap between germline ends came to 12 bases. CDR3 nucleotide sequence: TGCAGCGCCCGACAGTCTCCTAACTATGGCTACACCTTC. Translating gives CSARQSPNYGYTF. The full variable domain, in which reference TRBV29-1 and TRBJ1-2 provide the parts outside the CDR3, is SAVISQKPSRDICQRGTSLTIQCQVDSQVTMMFWYRQQPGQSLTLIATANQGSEATYESGFVIDKFPISRPNLTFSTLTVSNMSPEDSSIYLCSARQSPNYGYTFGSGTRLTVV.

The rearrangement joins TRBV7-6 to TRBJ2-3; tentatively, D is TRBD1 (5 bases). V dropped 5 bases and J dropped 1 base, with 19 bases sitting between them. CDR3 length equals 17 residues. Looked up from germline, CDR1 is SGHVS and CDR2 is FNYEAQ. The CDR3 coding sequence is TGTGCCAGCAGCCAGAGACAGAGCCCCTTTGGCACAGATACGCAGTATTTT. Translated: CASSQRQSPFGTDTQYF.

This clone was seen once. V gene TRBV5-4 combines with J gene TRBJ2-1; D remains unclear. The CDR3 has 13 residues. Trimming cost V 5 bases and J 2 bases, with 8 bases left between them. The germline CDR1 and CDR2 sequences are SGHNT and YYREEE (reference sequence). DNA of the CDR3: TGTGCCAGCAGATTCGCGGCCTACAATGAGCAGTTCTTC. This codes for CASRFAAYNEQFF.

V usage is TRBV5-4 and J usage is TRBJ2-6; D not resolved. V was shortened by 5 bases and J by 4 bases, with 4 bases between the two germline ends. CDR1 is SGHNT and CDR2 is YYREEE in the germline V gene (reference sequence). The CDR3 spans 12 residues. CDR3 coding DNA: TGTGCCAGCAGTTCCGGGGCCAACGTCCTGACTTTC. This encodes CASSSGANVLTF.

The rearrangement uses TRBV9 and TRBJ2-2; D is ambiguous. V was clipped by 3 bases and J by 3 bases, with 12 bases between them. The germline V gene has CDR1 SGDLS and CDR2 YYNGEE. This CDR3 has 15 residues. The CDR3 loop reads CASSARSTYTGELFF. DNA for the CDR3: TGTGCCAGCAGCGCACGTTCGACCTACACCGGGGAGCTGTTTTTT.

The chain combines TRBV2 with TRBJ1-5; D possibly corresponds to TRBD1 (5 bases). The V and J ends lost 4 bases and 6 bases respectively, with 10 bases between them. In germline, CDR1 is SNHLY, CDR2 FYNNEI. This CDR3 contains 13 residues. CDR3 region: CASSARDGQPQHF. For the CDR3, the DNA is TGTGCCAGCAGTGCAAGGGACGGTCAGCCCCAGCATTTT.

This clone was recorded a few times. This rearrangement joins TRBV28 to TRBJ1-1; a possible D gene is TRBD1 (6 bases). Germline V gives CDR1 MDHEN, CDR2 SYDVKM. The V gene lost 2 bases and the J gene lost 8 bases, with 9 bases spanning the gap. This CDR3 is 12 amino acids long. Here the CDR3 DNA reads TGTGCCAGCAGTTTACCCGGACAGGAAGCTTTCTTT. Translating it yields CASSLPGQEAFF.

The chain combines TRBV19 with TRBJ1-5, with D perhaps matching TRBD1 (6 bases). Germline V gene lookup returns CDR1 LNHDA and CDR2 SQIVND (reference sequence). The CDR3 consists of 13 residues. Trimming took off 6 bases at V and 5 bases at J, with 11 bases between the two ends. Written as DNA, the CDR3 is TGTGCCAGTAGGCCCAGGGGCGATCAGCCCCAGCATTTT. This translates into CASRPRGDQPQHF. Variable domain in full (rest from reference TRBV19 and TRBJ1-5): DGGITQSPKYLFRKEGQNVTLSCEQNLNHDAMYWYRQDPGQGLRLIYYSQIVNDFQKGDIAEGYSVSREKKESFPLTVTSAQKNPTAFYLCASRPRGDQPQHFGDGTRLSIL.